The TCR beta chain described here comes from a study of cytomegalovirus exposure and HLA in healthy donors. PCR primers comprised 60 Vbeta and 13 Jbeta primers. Data came from immunoSEQ multiplex PCR; TCRdb stores just in-frame clones and leaves some out. Its clone listing holds around 130,000 clones. Germline CDR1 reads KGHSH; CDR2 reads LQKENI. The CDR3 has 15 residues. V was trimmed by 0 bases and J by 1 base, leaving 9 bases between them. This sequence joins TRBV18 and TRBJ2-5; weak D call: TRBD1 (6 bases). The sample taken for sequencing was PBMCs. The TCR originated in a woman aged 40 to 50 in good health and CMV-seronegative. CDR3 coding DNA: TGTGCCAGCTCACCACCCGCACAGGGCCAAGAGACCCAGTACTTC. Translating it yields CASSPPAQGQETQYF.